Presented here are 5 T cell receptor beta chains from one specimen sequenced in a study of PD-1 blockade in classical Hodgkin lymphoma. TCRdb keeps only in-frame clones here, not all; method: immunoSEQ multiplex PCR. The top ten hold 2.5% to 3.5% of the sample, which has about 90,000 clones, about nine tenths seen once. As to time point: cycle 4 day 1 (C4D1), after six to seven weeks of nivolumab. Each patient's relapse followed autologous stem cell transplantation, and brentuximab vedotin exposure varied. The sequencing used peripheral blood mononuclear cells (PBMCs), collected before the fourth cycle of nivolumab. All receptors derive from a human donor with classical Hodgkin lymphoma.

This sequence joins TRBV2 and TRBJ2-2, with 8 bases lining up with TRBD2. Trimming cost V 10 bases and J 5 bases; bases outside gene matches: 9. This CDR3 is built from 14 residues. Germline V lookup: CDR1 SNHLY, CDR2 FYNNEI. CDR3: CAIPGGTPTGELFF. The CDR3 DNA sequence: TGTGCCATACCGGGGGGGACCCCAACCGGGGAGCTGTTTTTT.

J is TRBJ2-1 and V is TRBV9; TRBD2 aligns across 14 bases. The CDR3 spans 15 residues. In germline, CDR1 is SGDLS, CDR2 YYNGEE. Germline trimming cut 4 bases from V and 9 bases from J; bases unmatched to any gene: 6. The CDR3 bases are TGTGCCAGCAGCCCGACTAGCGGGGGGGCGGGTGAGCAGTTCTTC. Translation gives CASSPTSGGAGEQFF.

The CDR3 spells CASSQSGLGSGGRNTGELFF. The DNA for the CDR3 is TGCGCCAGCAGTCAATCGGGGTTGGGTAGCGGGGGCCGAAACACCGGGGAGCTGTTTTTT. The V gene is TRBV23-1, the J gene TRBJ2-2, with 9 bases aligning to TRBD2. TRBV23-1 is labeled an ORF, and its function is uncertain. V was clipped by 0 bases and J by 2 bases; unmatched bases: 13. The CDR3 length is 20 residues.

The rearrangement links TRBV7-9 to TRBJ2-5; 9 nucleotides agree with TRBD1. V shed 6 bases, J shed 6 bases, and the junction held 5 bases outside the gene matches. The germline V gene has CDR1 SEHNR and CDR2 FQNEAQ (reference sequence). There are 13 residues in the CDR3. CDR3 nucleotide sequence: TGTGCCAGCAGGACAGGGGGTTCGAAGACCCAGTACTTC. It codes for CASRTGGSKTQYF.

The chain couples TRBV5-6 to TRBJ2-1; a possible D gene is TRBD1 (5 bases). Per germline, CDR1 SGHDT and CDR2 YYEEEE. The ends were cut back, 1 base at V and 3 bases at J, with 14 bases in the middle. The CDR3 sequence is 16 residues long. CDR3 nucleotide sequence: TGTGCCAGCAGCTTGCTAACAGGTTTAGTCTACAATGAGCAGTTCTTC. Translation gives CASSLLTGLVYNEQFF.